Each of the 25 T cell receptor beta chains below was sequenced from the same sample in a study of T cell repertoires in cytomegalovirus infection. TCRdb reprocessed the reads with MiXCR, giving one entry per CDR3 protein. The sample holds 100,000 or so distinct CDR3 sequences, roughly 39% seen once. The antigens of these receptors remain unknown. The material was CD8+ T cells from cultured PBMCs, obtained from culture after CMV antigen stimulation. Every receptor here comes from a human donor in good health (CMV status not recorded). Some clones in this sample may be carry-over from other donors' samples.

The CDR3 sequence is CASSLDRAPGNTIYF. In DNA, the CDR3 is TGTGCCAGCAGCTTAGACAGGGCCCCTGGAAACACCATATATTTT. This chain connects TRBV7-2 to TRBJ1-3; D perhaps matches TRBD1 (6 bases). CDR1 SGHTA and CDR2 FQGNSA come from the germline V gene. The CDR3 runs 15 residues. V lost 1 base and J lost 2, with 9 bases in between.

The chain carries TRBV7-8 and TRBJ2-7; no firm D call. This CDR3 contains 12 residues. Between the trimmed V and J ends, which lost 3 bases and 4 bases, there was a span of 7 bases. CDR1 SGHVS and CDR2 FQNEAQ come from the germline V gene. The CDR3 DNA reads TGTGCCAGCAGCTTCTCCCAATACGAGCAGTACTTC. Its protein product is CASSFSQYEQYF.

The chain is built from TRBV7-2 and TRBJ2-5; 14 bases align to TRBD2. J was trimmed by 5 bases and V by 5 bases; bases with no gene match: 7. This CDR3 is 16 amino acids long. Germline V gene data show CDR1 as SGHTA and CDR2 as FQGNSA. The DNA of the CDR3 is TGTGCCAGCAGCCCGGGGACTAGCGGGGGCTATGAGACCCAGTACTTC. This gives the protein CASSPGTSGGYETQYF.

The chain joins TRBV6-1 to TRBJ1-1, with 7 bases aligning to TRBD1. Germline loops: CDR1 MNHNS, CDR2 SASEGT. V lost 4 bases and J lost 0; bases outside the gene matches: 5. The CDR3 loop spans 15 amino acids. CDR3 region: CASSVSGTVNTEAFF. CDR3 bases: TGTGCCAGCAGTGTCTCCGGGACAGTGAACACTGAAGCTTTCTTT.

The J gene is TRBJ1-2, the V gene TRBV7-4, with D possibly matching TRBD1 (6 bases). Germline V gives CDR1 SGHVT, CDR2 SQSDAQ. Trimming took 5 bases from V and 4 from J, leaving 17 bases between them. This CDR3 comprises 15 residues. The CDR3 coding sequence is TGTGCCAGCAGCGACCCGGACAGTCGACTCTATGGCTACACCTTC. As protein: CASSDPDSRLYGYTF.

Here the CDR3 reads CASSPNGGVGTEAFF. DNA of the CDR3: TGTGCCAGCAGTCCCAACGGGGGGGTGGGTACTGAAGCTTTCTTT. The rearrangement links TRBV12-3 or TRBV12-4 to TRBJ1-1; perhaps TRBD1 as D (5 bases). The germline V and J ends were trimmed by 5 bases and 5 bases, with 18 bases remaining between them. There are 15 residues in the CDR3.

In its sample, this clonotype was seen many times. V is TRBV28 and J is TRBJ1-4; TRBD1 aligns across 7 bases. J gave up 8 bases and V 5 bases, and 11 bases lay outside the gene matches. Germline values: CDR1 MDHEN, CDR2 SYDVKM. This CDR3 has 15 residues. The CDR3, as DNA: TGTGCCAGCAGTCCCTACAGGGGACCGCGCGAAAAACTGTTTTTT. Protein: CASSPYRGPREKLFF.

The chain joins TRBV12-3 or TRBV12-4 to TRBJ2-7; D is tentatively TRBD1 or TRBD2 (6 bases each). V was clipped by 6 bases and J by 5 bases, with 17 bases between them. The CDR3 sequence is 14 residues long. The CDR3 bases are TGTGCCAGCAGCCGCTCCCTTGGGGGGCACGAGCAGTACTTC. Translated: CASSRSLGGHEQYF.

This chain uses TRBV9 with TRBJ2-1; TRBD1 matches at 8 bases. The CDR3 consists of 13 residues. Per germline, CDR1 SGDLS and CDR2 YYNGEE. Trimming cost V 3 bases and J 6 bases; bases outside gene matches: 2. CDR3 DNA sequence: TGTGCCAGCAGCGAAGGACAGGGCAATGAGCAGTTCTTC. Its translation is CASSEGQGNEQFF.

V usage is TRBV19 and J usage is TRBJ2-1, with D possibly matching TRBD2 (5 bases). The CDR3 covers 12 residues. Trimming pared 7 bases from V and 4 bases from J, leaving 8 bases between. Germline values: CDR1 LNHDA, CDR2 SQIVND (reference sequence). The CDR3 region has the DNA TGTGCCAGTATAAGCGGTTACAATGAGCAGTTCTTC. Its translation is CASISGYNEQFF.

This sequence joins TRBV7-9 and TRBJ2-7, with TRBD2 matching 10 bases. In germline, CDR1 is SEHNR, CDR2 FQNEAQ (reference sequence). The CDR3 runs 16 residues. The trim removed 5 bases at V and 3 bases at J, leaving 10 bases unmatched. The CDR3 sequence is CASSPPAGTSVYEQYF. As DNA, the CDR3 is TGTGCCAGCAGCCCTCCGGCCGGGACTAGCGTCTACGAGCAGTACTTC.

The chain recombines TRBV4-1 with TRBJ2-3; 7 bases match TRBD1. V was pared by 0 bases and J by 0 bases, with 15 bases of the junction left unmatched. The germline CDR1 and CDR2 sequences are MGHRA and YSYEKL. The CDR3 loop spans 20 amino acids. CDR3 in amino acids: CASSQEFLGQTYSSTDTQYF. In nucleotides, the CDR3 is TGCGCCAGCAGCCAAGAATTCCTGGGACAGACCTACTCTAGCACAGATACGCAGTATTTT.

This clonotype appeared once. The rearrangement uses TRBV7-2 and TRBJ1-2; D unclear. This CDR3 has 14 residues. Per germline, CDR1 SGHTA and CDR2 FQGNSA. V dropped 3 bases and J dropped 4 bases, with 12 bases sitting between them. CDR3 protein: CASSLPRAAYGYTF. The CDR3 DNA sequence: TGTGCCAGCAGCTTGCCGCGGGCGGCCTATGGCTACACCTTC.

This chain connects TRBV12-3 or TRBV12-4 to TRBJ2-7; maybe TRBD2 (5 bases). This CDR3 has 14 residues. V lost 3 bases to trimming and J lost 4 bases, with 13 bases between them. The CDR3 protein is CASSFSGNGYEQYF. DNA of the CDR3: TGTGCCAGCAGTTTCTCGGGGAACGGATACGAGCAGTACTTC.

The V and J genes are TRBV27 and TRBJ2-7, with 7 bases lining up with TRBD1. The ends lost 8 bases at V and 5 bases at J; junction bases unmatched: 3. Germline CDR1 is MNHEY and CDR2 is SMNVEV (reference sequence). CDR3 length: 11 residues. The CDR3 region is CASQTGNEQYF. CDR3 DNA sequence: TGTGCCAGCCAGACAGGGAACGAGCAGTACTTC.

The genes are TRBV6-1 and TRBJ1-1; possible D gene TRBD1, 5 bases. Trimming pared 9 bases from V and 7 bases from J, leaving 18 bases between. This CDR3 has 13 residues. Germline lookup yields CDR1 MNHNS and CDR2 SASEGT. CDR3 protein: CASGRGSHFEAFF. In nucleotides, the CDR3 is TGTGCCAGTGGGAGGGGCAGCCACTTTGAAGCTTTCTTT.

The sample holds many counts of this clonotype. J is TRBJ2-7 and V is TRBV19; D is perhaps TRBD1 (6 bases). V shed 4 bases and J shed 0 bases, with 10 bases lying between them. The CDR3 is 14 amino acids. The germline gives CDR1 LNHDA, CDR2 SQIVND (reference sequence). CDR3 protein: CASSTTGLSYEQYF. CDR3 DNA sequence: TGTGCCAGTAGTACAACAGGGCTCTCCTACGAGCAGTACTTC.

This chain uses TRBV4-2 with TRBJ1-1; tentative D call: TRBD1 (5 bases). The CDR3 extends over 15 amino acids. Between the trimmed V and J ends, which lost 0 bases and 5 bases, there was a span of 13 bases. CDR1 and CDR2 from the germline V gene are LGHNA and YNFKEQ. For the CDR3, the DNA is TGTGCCAGCAGCCAAGATACTAGGGGTGGGACTGAAGCTTTCTTT. It specifies CASSQDTRGGTEAFF.

This clonotype was detected a few times. This chain uses TRBV19 with TRBJ1-2; D is unresolved. Germline assignment: CDR1 LNHDA and CDR2 SQIVND (reference sequence). V shed 4 bases and J shed 1 base, with 10 bases lying between them. The CDR3 length is 14 residues. The CDR3 sequence: CASSRRELNYGYTF. Here the CDR3 DNA reads TGTGCCAGTAGTAGGCGCGAGCTTAACTATGGCTACACCTTC.

This clonotype turned up a few times. The chain carries TRBV27 and TRBJ2-3, with D tentatively TRBD1 (6 bases). CDR3 length: 17 amino acids. With 2 bases removed from V and 1 base from J, the gap between germline ends came to 16 bases. Germline V gene data show CDR1 as MNHEY and CDR2 as SMNVEV (reference sequence). CDR3 protein: CASSLQQGPKGTDTQYF. The CDR3 DNA follows: TGTGCCAGCAGTTTACAACAGGGCCCTAAAGGCACAGATACGCAGTATTTT.

The sample holds a few counts of this clonotype. V usage is TRBV4-1 and J usage is TRBJ1-1, with a possible D match to TRBD1 (6 bases). The CDR3 loop spans 16 amino acids. Trimming removed 1 base from V and 1 base from J, with 13 bases in between. Germline CDR1 MGHRA, CDR2 YSYEKL. The CDR3 here is CASSQAWGRGNTEAFF. The CDR3 DNA is TGCGCCAGCAGCCAAGCCTGGGGGCGGGGGAACACTGAAGCTTTCTTT.

This clonotype has only one observation. The rearrangement joins TRBV2 to TRBJ2-1; a weak D match, TRBD1 (5 bases). Germline V gives CDR1 SNHLY, CDR2 FYNNEI. V was shortened by 4 bases and J by 8 bases, with 9 bases between the two germline ends. The CDR3 length is 12 residues. The CDR3 DNA is TGTGCCAGCAGTGGCCTCAGGGATGAGCAGTTCTTC. It translates to CASSGLRDEQFF.

This clonotype showed up many times. The chain carries TRBV28 and TRBJ1-5; D unclear. The V and J ends lost 4 bases and 1 base respectively, with 11 bases between them. The CDR3 has 15 residues. The germline V gene encodes CDR1 MDHEN and CDR2 SYDVKM. The CDR3 DNA reads TGTGCCAGCAGTTGGCTTGGGCAAAGCAATCAGCCCCAGCATTTT. It codes for CASSWLGQSNQPQHF. Filled out from reference TRBV28 and TRBJ1-5, the complete variable domain reads DVKVTQSSRYLVKRTGEKVFLECVQDMDHENMFWYRQDPGLGLRLIYFSYDVKMKEKGDIPEGYSVSREKKERFSLILESASTNQTSMYLCASSWLGQSNQPQHFGDGTRLSIL.

There are many counts of this clonotype. The gene calls are TRBV28 and TRBJ1-6; D is undetermined. The CDR3 length is 14 residues. The V gene's germline CDR1 is MDHEN and CDR2 SYDVKM. Between the trimmed V and J ends, which lost 7 bases and 10 bases, there was a span of 17 bases. The chain's CDR3 is CASTPTRGSSPLHF. In DNA, the CDR3 is TGTGCCAGCACCCCAACAAGAGGAAGCTCACCCCTCCACTTT.

This clonotype was seen more than once but under ten times. The V call is TRBV6-1, the J call TRBJ2-1; D unclear. The CDR3 length is 12 residues. Trimming took off 5 bases at V and 15 bases at J, with 17 bases between the two ends. Germline CDR1 and CDR2: MNHNS and SASEGT. CDR3 DNA sequence: TGTGCCAGCAGTCCCCGTGGGTCCCAAGGGTTCTTC. It is translated as CASSPRGSQGFF.